This T cell receptor (beta chain) was sequenced for a study of radiation and T cells in renal cell carcinoma. Stated treatment: treatment-naive control, cytoreductive nephrectomy. About this clone itself: A read error may account for a junction end that differs from germline.

CDR3 size: 13 residues. Germline values: CDR1 ENHRY, CDR2 SYGVKD. Assay: immunoSEQ multiplex PCR; the TCRdb copy retains only in-frame clones and omits some. The sample includes about 18,000 clones, around three fifths of them seen just once. The sequences come from tumor tissue, collected from a patient whose treatment was nephrectomy without radiotherapy. The TCR comes from a man aged 50 or older with renal cell carcinoma. The chain has TRBV10-3 and TRBJ1-1; possibly TRBD1 for D (6 bases). In nucleotides, the CDR3 is TGTGCCAGCAGTCCTGGGACACGCACTGAAGCTTTCTTT. Translated, it gives CASSPGTRTEAFF.